The rows below give T cell receptor beta chains drawn from one sample of a study of patients and donors after allogeneic stem cell transplantation. TCRdb passed the RT-PCR reads through MiXCR, listing each CDR3 protein once. The profile shows over 350,000 distinct CDR3 sequences, under 20% of them singletons. The source material was blood, either unsorted or a sorted T cell fraction (not recorded which). These receptors originate from a human donor who was either an allogeneic HSCT recipient or a stem cell or donor lymphocyte infusion donor (not recorded which). It is not recorded whose cells these are; they may come from a transplant donor. Each CDR3 is given with its conserved first and last residue. A D gene is named only where the DNA matches it firmly. Clone size is given for some rows only: seen once, a few or many times, or a class if the clone is expanded.

few	18	TRBV27	TRBJ2-7	TRBD2	CASSPQKAGVDISYEQYF	TGTGCCAGCAGTCCACAAAAAGCGGGAGTCGATATTTCCTACGAGCAGTACTTC
NA	15	TRBV14	TRBJ1-4	NA	CASSQETEWNEKLFF	TGTGCCAGCAGCCAGGAAACTGAATGGAATGAAAAACTGTTTTTT
few	15	TRBV7-9	TRBJ2-5	TRBD1	CASSFRQGATETQYF	TGTGCCAGCAGCTTCCGACAGGGGGCAACAGAGACCCAGTACTTC
NA	14	TRBV7-9	TRBJ2-7	TRBD1	CASSARGQFSEQYF	TGTGCCAGCAGCGCACGGGGACAGTTCTCCGAGCAGTACTTC
few	15	TRBV6-5	TRBJ1-5	TRBD1	CASSYGTGGNQPQHF	TGTGCCAGCAGTTACGGCACAGGGGGTAATCAGCCCCAGCATTTT
many	15	TRBV20-1	TRBJ1-1	NA	CSARGHRGADTEAFF	TGCAGTGCTAGAGGGCATAGGGGGGCGGACACTGAAGCTTTCTTT
few	16	TRBV7-9	TRBJ2-7	NA	CASSFPTGTGLTEQYF	TGTGCCAGCAGCTTCCCGACCGGGACTGGGCTGACGGAGCAGTACTTC
few	15	TRBV9	TRBJ1-5	TRBD1	CASSETGAFNQPQHF	TGTGCCAGCAGCGAGACAGGGGCCTTTAATCAGCCCCAGCATTTT
few	17	TRBV24-1	TRBJ2-2	NA	CATSDLGGVWDTGELFF	TGTGCCACCAGTGATTTAGGGGGAGTGTGGGACACCGGGGAGCTGTTTTTT
NA	15	TRBV7-9	TRBJ2-5	TRBD2	CASSALAGEQETQYF	TGTGCCAGCAGCGCACTAGCGGGAGAACAAGAGACCCAGTACTTC
few	13	TRBV5-1	TRBJ2-1	NA	CASSLVPNNEQFF	TGCGCCAGCAGCTTGGTGCCAAACAATGAGCAGTTCTTC
few	16	TRBV4-1	TRBJ2-4	NA	CASSQIGAPAKNIQYF	TGCGCCAGCAGCCAAATAGGGGCCCCGGCCAAAAACATTCAGTACTTC
NA	14	TRBV9	TRBJ1-2	NA	CASSAQRVNYGYTF	TGTGCCAGCAGCGCCCAAAGGGTCAACTATGGCTACACCTTC
NA	13	TRBV6-5	TRBJ2-3	NA	CASSYGASDTQYF	TGTGCCAGCAGTTACGGGGCGAGCGATACGCAGTATTTT
many	17	TRBV20-1	TRBJ2-1	NA	CSARTSLAGSSYNEQFF	TGCAGTGCTAGAACTTCCCTGGCTGGGAGCTCCTACAATGAGCAGTTCTTC
few	13	TRBV12-3/TRBV12-4	TRBJ1-2	NA	CASSLSSEYGYTF	TGTGCCAGCAGTTTATCCAGTGAATATGGCTACACCTTC
many	12	TRBV12-3/TRBV12-4	TRBJ1-5	NA	CASRSTNQPQHF	TGTGCCAGCAGGTCTACCAATCAGCCCCAGCATTTT
NA	16	TRBV11-3	TRBJ2-7	NA	CASSLSIGARSYEQYF	TGTGCCAGCAGCTTATCGATCGGGGCGCGCTCCTACGAGCAGTACTTC
many	15	TRBV12-3/TRBV12-4	TRBJ1-2	NA	CASSRPSTGSYGYTF	TGTGCCAGCAGCCGACCATCGACAGGCAGCTATGGCTACACCTTC
few	17	TRBV7-9	TRBJ1-5	TRBD1	CASSLTVGTGANPPQHF	TGTGCCAGCAGCTTAACCGTTGGGACAGGGGCGAATCCGCCCCAGCATTTT
NA	18	TRBV11-1	TRBJ1-1	NA	CASSLSLLGRPMNTEAFF	TGTGCCAGCAGCTTAAGTCTTTTAGGGCGGCCAATGAACACTGAAGCTTTCTTT
many	14	TRBV12-3/TRBV12-4	TRBJ2-2	NA	CASSLRVGTGELFF	TGTGCCAGCAGTTTGCGGGTTGGCACCGGGGAGCTGTTTTTT
NA	14	TRBV19	TRBJ1-5	NA	CATTPGQSNQPQHF	TGTGCCACCACGCCAGGGCAAAGCAATCAGCCCCAGCATTTT
NA	15	TRBV5-1	TRBJ2-3	TRBD1	CASSIGTGLADTQYF	TGCGCCAGCAGCATCGGGACAGGGTTGGCAGATACGCAGTATTTT
NA	14	TRBV2	TRBJ1-1	TRBD1	CASSQLVQGTEAFF	TGTGCCAGCAGTCAATTAGTACAGGGGACTGAAGCTTTCTTT
many	16	TRBV19	TRBJ2-1	TRBD1	CASSILGQGPYNEQFF	TGTGCCAGTAGTATCCTGGGACAGGGGCCATACAATGAGCAGTTCTTC